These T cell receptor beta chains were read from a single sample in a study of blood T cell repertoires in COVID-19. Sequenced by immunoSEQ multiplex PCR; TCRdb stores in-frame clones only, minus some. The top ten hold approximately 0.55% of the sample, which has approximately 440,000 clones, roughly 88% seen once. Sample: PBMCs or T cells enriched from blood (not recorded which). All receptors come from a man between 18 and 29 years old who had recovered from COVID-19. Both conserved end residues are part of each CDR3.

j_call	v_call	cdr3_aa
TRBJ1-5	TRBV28	CASSSDTGGMSNQPQHF
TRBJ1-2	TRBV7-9	CASSPDTVSYGYTF
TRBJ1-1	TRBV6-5	CASSYSYRQMNTEAFF
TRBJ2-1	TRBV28	CASRKGEGGKYNEQFF
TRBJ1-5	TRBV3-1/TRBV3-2	CASSLRTGGLNQPQHF
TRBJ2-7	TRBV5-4	CASSLVLASEQYF
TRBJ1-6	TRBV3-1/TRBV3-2	CASSQGLNNSPLHF
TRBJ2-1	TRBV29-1	CSASLSGTGYNEQFF
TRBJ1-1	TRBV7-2	CASSLVPRGPTEAFF
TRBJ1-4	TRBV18	CASSLRQGGEKLFF
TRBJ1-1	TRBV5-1	CASSLALGFGNTEAFF
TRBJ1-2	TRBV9	CASSLRTGSYTF
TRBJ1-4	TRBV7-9	CASSPGSEKLFF
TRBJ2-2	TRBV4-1	CASSQERMRSGELFF
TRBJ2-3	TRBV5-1	CASSLLDRRPSTDTQYF
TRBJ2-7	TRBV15	CATGQGWGSSYEQYF
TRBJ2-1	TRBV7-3	CASSLTPAFTDNEQFF
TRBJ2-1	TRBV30	CAWFTSGDYNEQFF
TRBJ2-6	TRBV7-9	CATTPQGAGANVLTF
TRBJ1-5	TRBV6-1	CASSEGGNQPQHF
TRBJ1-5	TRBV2	CASSEALSGQLNQPQHF
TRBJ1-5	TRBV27	CASSLGGQAQPQHF
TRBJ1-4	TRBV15	CATSRDSHPNEKLFF
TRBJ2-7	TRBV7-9	CASSPLLGDEQYF
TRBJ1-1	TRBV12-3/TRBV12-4	CASSWGVFTEAFF
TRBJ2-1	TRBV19	CASSMGAGGPGKYNEQFF
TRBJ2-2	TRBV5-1	CASSLEGVASGELFF
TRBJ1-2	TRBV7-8	CASSYPGTEGGYTF
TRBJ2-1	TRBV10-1	CASSTADGTVSSYNEQFF
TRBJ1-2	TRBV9	CASSVEEGGYGYTF
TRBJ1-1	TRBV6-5	CASNPGQGAGEAFF
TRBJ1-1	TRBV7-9	CASSLMGSAEAFF
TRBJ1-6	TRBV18	CASSPNPKPNSPLHF
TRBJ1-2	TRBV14	CASSPGQGGYGYTF
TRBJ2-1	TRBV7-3	CASSPRGIHEQFF
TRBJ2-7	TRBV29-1	CSVVGTSGRFTSSYEQYF
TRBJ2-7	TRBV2	CASRGTGSYEQYF
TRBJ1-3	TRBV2	CASRGTGNTIYF
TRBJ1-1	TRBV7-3	CASSSYYILQGPRATEAFF
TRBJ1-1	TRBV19	CASSIEFGMNTEAFF
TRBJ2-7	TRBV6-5	CASSYRQGGFYEQYF